Each of the 31 T cell receptor beta chains below was sequenced from the same sample in a study of T cells in Graves' hyperthyroidism and ophthalmopathy. Using RNA transcripts as the source, TCR beta CDR3 regions were amplified. HTBI primers were the set used in a first-round RT-PCR of the TCR CDR3. TCRdb fed the multiplex PCR reads into MiXCR, producing one record per CDR3 protein. The sample holds over 200,000 distinct CDR3 sequences; about 14% are singletons and the top ten take about an eighth. Sequenced material: blood. These receptors were taken from a woman aged 35 to 49 with Graves' hyperthyroidism that later progressed to Graves' ophthalmopathy.

This clonotype showed up many times. This chain links TRBV30 with TRBJ2-3; D gene unclear. Germline V gene data show CDR1 as GTSNPN and CDR2 as SVGIG (reference sequence). This CDR3 is 11 amino acids long. V shed 5 bases and J shed 2 bases, with 5 bases lying between them. The CDR3 sequence is CAWSSTDTQYF. Written as DNA, the CDR3 is TGTGCCTGGTCCTCCACAGATACGCAGTATTTT.

V usage is TRBV12-3 or TRBV12-4 and J usage is TRBJ1-1; a possible D gene is TRBD1 (5 bases). The V gene lost 7 bases and the J gene lost 3 bases, with 24 bases spanning the gap. The CDR3 is 17 amino acids. The CDR3 loop is CASTSTPAWGDDTEAFF. Here the CDR3 DNA reads TGTGCCAGCACTTCCACACCCGCATGGGGGGACGACACTGAAGCTTTCTTT.

This clonotype was picked up a small number of times. Being one base from a much bigger clone, this may be a read error. The chain uses TRBV2 and TRBJ2-1; 8 bases agree with TRBD1. The CDR3 is made up of 15 amino acids. In germline, CDR1 is SNHLY, CDR2 FYNNEI. V lost 4 bases and J lost 5; bases outside the gene matches: 7. CDR3 DNA sequence: TGTGCCAGCAGTGGGGACAGGAGGGGGGACAATGAGCAGTTCTTC. Protein: CASSGDRRGDNEQFF. The full variable domain, its missing parts supplied by reference TRBV2 and TRBJ2-1, is EPEVTQTPSHQVTQMGQEVILRCVPISNHLYFYWYRQILGQKVEFLVSFYNNEISEKSEIFDDQFSVERPDGSNFTLKIRSTKLEDSAMYFCASSGDRRGDNEQFFGPGTRLTVL.

This rearrangement joins TRBV6-1 to TRBJ2-1, with D tentatively TRBD2 (5 bases). The ends were cut back, 5 bases at V and 6 bases at J, with 20 bases in the middle. The length of the CDR3 is 16 residues. Germline CDR1 reads MNHNS; CDR2 reads SASEGT. The CDR3 loop is CASSRVGPSAGNEQFF. In nucleotides, the CDR3 is TGTGCCAGCAGTCGGGTCGGGCCCTCGGCGGGCAATGAGCAGTTCTTC.

This chain uses TRBV9 with TRBJ1-1; D remains ambiguous. The length of the CDR3 is 13 residues. Germline values: CDR1 SGDLS, CDR2 YYNGEE. V lost 0 bases and J 5 bases, leaving 8 bases between the germline ends. This chain's CDR3 is CASSVERATEAFF. The CDR3, as DNA: TGTGCCAGCAGCGTAGAGCGGGCGACTGAAGCTTTCTTT. Complete variable domain (other parts from reference TRBV9 and TRBJ1-1): DSGVTQTPKHLITATGQRVTLRCSPRSGDLSVYWYQQSLDQGLQFLIQYYNGEERAKGNILERFSAQQFPDLHSELNLSSLELGDSALYFCASSVERATEAFFGQGTRLTVV.

This clonotype was seen at least ten times. The rearrangement joins TRBV28 to TRBJ2-2; 9 nucleotides align to TRBD1. From germline, CDR1 is MDHEN and CDR2 SYDVKM. This CDR3 is 17 amino acids long. The V and J ends lost 3 bases and 5 bases, in that order; junction bases with no gene match: 10. CDR3 sequence reads: CASSFDWGTGHTGELFF. The CDR3 nucleotides read TGTGCCAGCAGTTTCGATTGGGGGACAGGGCATACCGGGGAGCTGTTTTTT.

This clonotype was observed many times. The gene calls are TRBV30 and TRBJ1-1; the D gene is possibly TRBD1 (5 bases). This CDR3 has 12 amino acids. Germline lookup yields CDR1 GTSNPN and CDR2 SVGIG (reference sequence). V shed 5 bases and J shed 3 bases, with 10 bases lying between them. DNA for the CDR3: TGTGCCTGGGACAGATCATACACTGAAGCTTTCTTT. This translates into CAWDRSYTEAFF.

The chain carries TRBV19 and TRBJ1-1, with D perhaps TRBD1 (5 bases). This CDR3 has 14 amino acids. CDR1 is LNHDA and CDR2 is SQIVND in the germline V gene (reference sequence). V was cut by 7 bases and J by 4 bases, with 16 bases left in between. The CDR3 here is CASKTQGVSTEAFF. CDR3 nucleotides: TGTGCCAGTAAGACCCAGGGAGTGAGCACTGAAGCTTTCTTT. The whole variable domain, filled in from reference TRBV19 and TRBJ1-1, reads DGGITQSPKYLFRKEGQNVTLSCEQNLNHDAMYWYRQDPGQGLRLIYYSQIVNDFQKGDIAEGYSVSREKKESFPLTVTSAQKNPTAFYLCASKTQGVSTEAFFGQGTRLTVV.

In its sample, this clonotype was seen many times. The chain uses TRBV5-1 and TRBJ2-7, with D possibly TRBD2 on 5 matching bases. This CDR3 is 14 amino acids long. In germline, CDR1 is SGHRS, CDR2 YFSETQ. V was pared by 0 bases and J by 3 bases, with 10 bases between. The CDR3 loop is CASSLETRDYEQYF. DNA of the CDR3: TGCGCCAGCAGCTTGGAAACCCGGGACTACGAGCAGTACTTC.

The chain combines TRBV19 with TRBJ2-1, with 8 bases fitting TRBD2. The V and J ends lost 1 base and 7 bases, in that order; junction bases with no gene match: 12. This CDR3 spans 17 amino acids. The germline gives CDR1 LNHDA, CDR2 SQIVND (reference sequence). The CDR3 is CASSIAKLAAHWNEQFF. DNA of the CDR3: TGTGCCAGTAGTATAGCCAAACTAGCGGCCCATTGGAATGAGCAGTTCTTC.

This clonotype was observed at least ten times. The J gene is TRBJ1-3, the V gene TRBV18; maybe TRBD1 (5 bases). The CDR3 length is 16 residues. Looked up from germline, CDR1 is KGHSH and CDR2 is LQKENI. Deletions cut 5 bases from V and 0 bases from J, with 14 bases between. In DNA form, the CDR3 reads TGTGCCAGCTCATCCGGACCTGGGGGCTCTGGAAACACCATATATTTT. Residues: CASSSGPGGSGNTIYF.

This rearrangement joins TRBV30 to TRBJ1-2; tentative D call: TRBD1 (6 bases). V shed 3 bases and J shed 7 bases, with 9 bases lying between them. The germline gives CDR1 GTSNPN, CDR2 SVGIG (reference sequence). The CDR3 is made up of 11 amino acids. CDR3 sequence reads: CAWRGAGGYTF. CDR3 sequence (DNA): TGTGCCTGGAGGGGGGCCGGTGGCTACACCTTC.

This clonotype occurred many times. This chain connects TRBV29-1 to TRBJ1-4; D is ambiguous. Trimming removed 4 bases at V and 3 bases at J, with 12 bases between. Germline CDR1 reads SQVTM; CDR2 reads ANQGSEA. The CDR3 runs 14 residues. The chain's CDR3 is CSVVVSGPNEKLFF. CDR3 in DNA: TGCAGCGTTGTAGTTTCGGGTCCTAATGAAAAACTGTTTTTT. The full variable domain, completed using reference TRBV29-1 and TRBJ1-4, is SAVISQKPSRDICQRGTSLTIQCQVDSQVTMMFWYRQQPGQSLTLIATANQGSEATYESGFVIDKFPISRPNLTFSTLTVSNMSPEDSSIYLCSVVVSGPNEKLFFGSGTQLSVL.

This clonotype has only a few counts. The chain is built from TRBV10-2 and TRBJ2-3, with D possibly matching TRBD2 (6 bases). This CDR3 has 13 residues. Between the trimmed V and J ends, which lost 2 bases and 3 bases, there was a span of 6 bases. The germline V gene encodes CDR1 WSHSY and CDR2 SAAADI. CDR3 in amino acids: CASSERETDTQYF. CDR3 nucleotide sequence: TGCGCCAGCAGTGAGCGGGAGACAGATACGCAGTATTTT.

This clonotype was counted at least ten times. The rearrangement joins TRBV19 to TRBJ2-1; D gene unclear. CDR1 and CDR2 (germline): LNHDA, SQIVND (reference sequence). The CDR3 has 13 residues. V was trimmed by 3 bases and J by 5 bases, leaving 8 bases between them. DNA of the CDR3: TGTGCCAGTAGTATCCGGCTTCACAATGAGCAGTTCTTC. The encoded protein is CASSIRLHNEQFF. The full variable domain, in which reference TRBV19 and TRBJ2-1 provide the parts outside the CDR3, is DGGITQSPKYLFRKEGQNVTLSCEQNLNHDAMYWYRQDPGQGLRLIYYSQIVNDFQKGDIAEGYSVSREKKESFPLTVTSAQKNPTAFYLCASSIRLHNEQFFGPGTRLTVL.

This clonotype was recorded at least ten times. V is TRBV5-5 and J is TRBJ1-4; 10 bases are a match to TRBD1. Unmatched junction bases numbered 15, after V lost 5 bases and J lost 8 bases. The CDR3 runs 17 residues. Looked up from germline, CDR1 is SGHKS and CDR2 is YYEKEE (reference sequence). The CDR3 region has the DNA TGTGCCAGCAGTTTTACCTACTCGACAGGGGGCAAGGAAAAACTGTTTTTT. Encoded protein: CASSFTYSTGGKEKLFF.

As concerns this clonotype: This could be a read error, since a much larger clone is one nucleotide away. The chain carries TRBV14 and TRBJ2-7, with 10 bases fitting TRBD1. CDR3 size: 14 residues. Trimming removed 5 bases from V and 2 bases from J; junction bases left unmatched: 3. Germline CDR1 reads SGHDN; CDR2 reads FVKESK. The CDR3 loop is CASSWDRGAYEQYF. The CDR3 nucleotides are TGTGCCAGCAGCTGGGACAGGGGAGCCTACGAGCAGTACTTC.

This clonotype was detected many times. The rearrangement uses TRBV6-2 or TRBV6-3 and TRBJ2-3; the D gene is possibly TRBD1 (7 bases). The CDR3 runs 15 residues. V was clipped by 5 bases and J by 6 bases, with 18 bases between them. Germline V gene data show CDR1 as MNHEY and CDR2 as SVGEGT. The CDR3 nucleotides are TGTGCCAGCAGTCCAGGGGGACTGGGGCGGGATACGCAGTATTTT. The encoded protein is CASSPGGLGRDTQYF.

This clonotype occurred many times. V gene TRBV6-1 combines with J gene TRBJ1-3; D ambiguous. Trimming stripped 5 bases from V and 4 bases from J, with 9 bases between. The CDR3 has 13 amino acids. CDR1 MNHNS and CDR2 SASEGT come from the germline V gene. DNA of the CDR3: TGTGCCAGCAGTTACGGGGAGGGAAACACCATATATTTT. Translation gives CASSYGEGNTIYF.

Many counts were recorded for this clonotype. The chain links TRBV4-1 to TRBJ2-7; 10 nucleotides match TRBD2. After removal of 1 base from V and 2 bases from J, the junction contained 5 bases not matched to a gene. In germline, CDR1 is MGHRA, CDR2 YSYEKL. This CDR3 comprises 16 residues. The CDR3 DNA reads TGCGCCAGCAGCCAAGTTCCTAGCGGGAGCACCTACGAGCAGTACTTC. The encoded protein is CASSQVPSGSTYEQYF.

This chain links TRBV7-9 with TRBJ2-7; either TRBD1 or TRBD2 may supply D (5 bases each). The ends were cut back, 8 bases at V and 3 bases at J, with 14 bases in the middle. The CDR3 runs to 13 residues. Germline-derived CDR1 and CDR2 are SEHNR and FQNEAQ (reference sequence). DNA of the CDR3: TGTGCCAGCGGGGGACGGGGAGACTACGAGCAGTACTTC. Protein product: CASGGRGDYEQYF.

This clonotype was detected many times. The chain carries TRBV27 and TRBJ2-7; 7 bases are shared with TRBD1. CDR3 length: 16 residues. CDR1 and CDR2 from the germline V gene are MNHEY and SMNVEV (reference sequence). The V gene end was trimmed by 0 bases and the J gene end by 1 base; junction bases not matched to a gene: 6. The CDR3 here is CASSLSVGQPSYEQYF. The DNA of the CDR3 is TGTGCCAGCAGTTTATCGGTGGGACAGCCATCCTACGAGCAGTACTTC.

The sample holds many counts of this clonotype. The chain carries TRBV14 and TRBJ2-7; D not certain. V lost 0 bases to trimming and J lost 3 bases, with 9 bases between them. This CDR3 spans 14 amino acids. The germline CDR1 and CDR2 sequences are SGHDN and FVKESK. The CDR3 here is CASSQDFPSYEQYF. The CDR3 coding sequence is TGTGCCAGCAGCCAAGATTTCCCAAGCTACGAGCAGTACTTC.

The chain links TRBV7-9 to TRBJ2-3; D may correspond to TRBD1 or TRBD2 (5 bases each). V was cut by 5 bases and J by 7 bases, with 13 bases left in between. Germline lookup yields CDR1 SEHNR and CDR2 FQNEAQ (reference sequence). The CDR3 is made up of 13 amino acids. In nucleotides, the CDR3 is TGTGCCAGCAGCCCGACGTGGGACCATACGCAGTATTTT. Translated, it gives CASSPTWDHTQYF.

As regards this clonotype: A much larger clone differs by one base, so this may be a read error. The chain recombines TRBV3-1 with TRBJ2-1; 9 bases match TRBD2. With 2 bases clipped from V and 9 bases from J, the junction kept 5 bases outside the gene matches. The length of the CDR3 is 14 residues. CDR1 and CDR2 from the germline V gene are LGHDT and YNNKEL (reference sequence). The CDR3 DNA sequence: TGTGCCAGCAGCCAATTTGGGACTAGCAGTGAGCAGTTCTTC. Its protein is CASSQFGTSSEQFF.

This chain uses TRBV7-2 with TRBJ2-7; D perhaps matches TRBD2 (6 bases). Trimming shortened V by 5 bases and J by 6 bases, and 14 bases separated the two germline ends. From germline, CDR1 is SGHTA and CDR2 FQGNSA. This CDR3 contains 13 residues. The CDR3 DNA reads as TGTGCCAGCAGCATCGGCGGGGTGGGCGAGCAGTACTTC. Translated: CASSIGGVGEQYF. Filled out from reference TRBV7-2 and TRBJ2-7, the complete variable domain reads GAGVSQSPSNKVTEKGKDVELRCDPISGHTALYWYRQSLGQGLEFLIYFQGNSAPDKSGLPSDRFSAERTGGSVSTLTIQRTQQEDSAVYLCASSIGGVGEQYFGPGTRLTVT.

This clonotype was seen many times. The rearrangement uses TRBV28 and TRBJ2-3, with 11 bases fitting TRBD2. Germline V gives CDR1 MDHEN, CDR2 SYDVKM. The V segment lost 5 bases and the J segment 4 bases; nucleotides outside the gene matches: 11. The CDR3 is 17 residues long. Here the CDR3 DNA reads TGTGCCAGCAGTCTCTTAGCGGGAGGGCCCGGTGCAGATACGCAGTATTTT. Translation gives CASSLLAGGPGADTQYF.

In this sample, this clonotype turned up many times. The chain carries TRBV4-2 and TRBJ2-3; D is ambiguous. V was cut by 0 bases and J by 2 bases, with 12 bases left in between. The CDR3 is 16 amino acids. Germline V lookup: CDR1 LGHNA, CDR2 YNFKEQ. In DNA, the CDR3 is TGTGCCAGCAGCCAAGAAAGGCAGATAGTCACAGATACGCAGTATTTT. It encodes CASSQERQIVTDTQYF.

This clonotype was seen many times. This chain links TRBV6-1 with TRBJ2-7, with D maybe TRBD2 (6 bases). Germline V gives CDR1 MNHNS, CDR2 SASEGT. This CDR3 contains 16 residues. Trimming removed 5 bases from V and 3 bases from J, with 20 bases in between. In DNA, the CDR3 is TGTGCCAGCAGTTACTTCGGAAGAGCGGGCTTCTACGAGCAGTACTTC. This codes for CASSYFGRAGFYEQYF.

A few counts support this clonotype. The chain has TRBV5-1 and TRBJ2-2; D might be TRBD2 (5 bases). This CDR3 has 15 amino acids. V was clipped by 2 bases and J by 0 bases, with 8 bases between them. The germline gives CDR1 SGHRS, CDR2 YFSETQ. The CDR3 DNA reads TGCGCCAGCAGCTTCGGGGTGTCGAACACCGGGGAGCTGTTTTTT. Amino acid sequence: CASSFGVSNTGELFF.

This chain uses TRBV20-1 with TRBJ2-2; D gene unclear. This CDR3 spans 15 amino acids. The V gene lost 2 bases and the J gene lost 4 bases, with 14 bases spanning the gap. The germline CDR1 and CDR2 sequences are DFQATT and SNEGSKA (reference sequence). The CDR3 sequence: CSARTPAPVTGELFF. In nucleotides, the CDR3 is TGCAGTGCTAGAACTCCGGCGCCGGTCACCGGGGAGCTGTTTTTT.